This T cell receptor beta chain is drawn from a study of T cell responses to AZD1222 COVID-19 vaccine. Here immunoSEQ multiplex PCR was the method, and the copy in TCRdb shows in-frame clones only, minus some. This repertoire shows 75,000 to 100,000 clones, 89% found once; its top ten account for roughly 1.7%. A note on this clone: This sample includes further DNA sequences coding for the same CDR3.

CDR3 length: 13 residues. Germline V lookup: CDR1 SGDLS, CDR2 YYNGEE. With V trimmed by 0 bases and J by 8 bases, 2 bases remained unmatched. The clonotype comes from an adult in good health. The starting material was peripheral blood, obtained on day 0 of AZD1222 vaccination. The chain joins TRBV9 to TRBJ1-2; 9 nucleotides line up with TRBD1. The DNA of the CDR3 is TGTGCCAGCAGCGTAGGACAGGGGGGAGGCTACACCTTC. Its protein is CASSVGQGGGYTF. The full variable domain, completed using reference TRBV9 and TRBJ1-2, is DSGVTQTPKHLITATGQRVTLRCSPRSGDLSVYWYQQSLDQGLQFLIQYYNGEERAKGNILERFSAQQFPDLHSELNLSSLELGDSALYFCASSVGQGGGYTFGSGTRLTVV.